Below, 31 T cell receptor beta chains from the same sample are listed, as sequenced in a study of shared clonotypes between healthy human individuals. Repertoires were generated with immunoSEQ multiplex PCR, while TCRdb's copy carries only in-frame clones and drops some. Among 400,000 to 600,000 clones listed, around 96% were seen once. Sequences were obtained from naive CD4+ T cells sorted from blood. Subset denoted: CD45RA+ positively selected. These receptors were collected from a woman aged 25 to 45 in good health.

The chain recombines TRBV28 with TRBJ2-7; no clear D gene. The CDR3 consists of 12 residues. The V and J ends lost 2 bases and 2 bases respectively, with 4 bases between them. CDR1 is MDHEN, CDR2 SYDVKM, per germline. The CDR3 loop reads CASSLMAYEQYF. As DNA, the CDR3 is TGTGCCAGCAGTTTAATGGCCTACGAGCAGTACTTC.

This clone was found a few times. The CDR3 nucleotides are TGTGCCAGCAGCATGGGACAGGGTGGTAGCGGCTACACCTTC. It specifies CASSMGQGGSGYTF. The J gene is TRBJ1-2, the V gene TRBV27; 9 bases line up with TRBD1. The CDR3 covers 14 residues. Losses at the gene ends were 6 bases for V and 8 bases for J; bases not matched to a gene: 10. CDR1 is MNHEY and CDR2 is SMNVEV in the germline V gene (reference sequence).

The chain joins TRBV28 to TRBJ1-1; no clear D gene. Germline V gene lookup returns CDR1 MDHEN and CDR2 SYDVKM. The CDR3 totals 14 residues. Trimming left V 5 bases short and J 0 bases short, with 10 bases between. The CDR3 region has the DNA TGTGCCAGCAGTCCCTCGACGGTGAACACTGAAGCTTTCTTT. It codes for CASSPSTVNTEAFF.

This clone was seen only once. J is TRBJ2-7 and V is TRBV2; TRBD2 agrees at 8 bases. This CDR3 has 15 amino acids. Germline V gives CDR1 SNHLY, CDR2 FYNNEI. V lost 5 bases and J lost 4; bases outside the gene matches: 10. Here the CDR3 reads CASSQSGTSMYEQYF. The DNA of the CDR3 is TGTGCCAGCAGTCAATCCGGGACTAGTATGTACGAGCAGTACTTC.

The rearrangement links TRBV28 to TRBJ2-3, with D maybe TRBD1 (7 bases). Trimming removed 8 bases at V and 6 bases at J, with 21 bases between. This CDR3 has 15 amino acids. Per the germline V gene, CDR1 is MDHEN and CDR2 is SYDVKM. The CDR3 DNA reads TGTGCCAGCTGTACCCAGGGGGGAGCTGGGGATACGCAGTATTTT. This encodes CASCTQGGAGDTQYF.

The chain carries TRBV28 and TRBJ1-3; D might be TRBD1 (6 bases). Trimming stripped 6 bases from V and 4 bases from J, with 19 bases between. The length of the CDR3 is 16 residues. Germline CDR1 reads MDHEN; CDR2 reads SYDVKM. The DNA of the CDR3 is TGTGCCAGCAGGGCCCTAGGGGGGAATAAAGGAAACACCATATATTTT. It is translated as CASRALGGNKGNTIYF.

The sample holds one count of this clone. The chain joins TRBV5-4 to TRBJ2-7; 11 bases align to TRBD2. Germline V lookup: CDR1 SGHNT, CDR2 YYREEE (reference sequence). Trimming took 6 bases from V and 6 from J; bases not matched to a gene: 8. The CDR3 runs 14 residues. Here the CDR3 reads CASKLAGAPREQYF. As DNA, the CDR3 is TGTGCCAGCAAACTAGCGGGAGCCCCGCGCGAGCAGTACTTC.

V is TRBV5-4 and J is TRBJ2-5, with 11 positions matching TRBD2. Germline V lookup: CDR1 SGHNT, CDR2 YYREEE (reference sequence). The CDR3 runs to 17 residues. V shed 0 bases and J 2 bases; nucleotides not matched to a gene: 6. CDR3 nucleotides: TGTGCCAGCAGCTTGGCCAAGACTAGCGGGACGCAAGAGACCCAGTACTTC. Protein product: CASSLAKTSGTQETQYF.

The genes are TRBV18 and TRBJ2-2, with TRBD2 as a possible D gene (7 bases). Trimming took off 0 bases at V and 3 bases at J, with 14 bases between the two ends. There are 17 residues in the CDR3. Germline loops: CDR1 KGHSH, CDR2 LQKENI. Written as DNA, the CDR3 is TGTGCCAGCTCACCACCGTACGGGGGGCCGGACACCGGGGAGCTGTTTTTT. Translating gives CASSPPYGGPDTGELFF.

The chain recombines TRBV25-1 with TRBJ1-4; D possibly corresponds to TRBD1 (6 bases). V lost 7 bases and J lost 6, with 12 bases in between. The CDR3 has 13 residues. Germline V gives CDR1 MGHDK, CDR2 SYGVNS. The CDR3 spells CASKTGDYEKLFF. The CDR3 nucleotides are TGTGCCAGCAAGACAGGAGACTATGAAAAACTGTTTTTT. The entire variable domain, with the rest obtained from reference TRBV25-1 and TRBJ1-4, is as follows: EADIYQTPRYLVIGTGKKITLECSQTMGHDKMYWYQQDPGMELHLIHYSYGVNSTEKGDLSSESTVSRIRTEHFPLTLESARPSHTSQYLCASKTGDYEKLFFGSGTQLSVL.

This chain uses TRBV9 with TRBJ2-5; the match to TRBD2 covers 14 bases. Germline lookup yields CDR1 SGDLS and CDR2 YYNGEE. The CDR3 has 16 amino acids. With V trimmed by 3 bases and J by 4 bases, 5 bases remained unmatched. For the CDR3, the DNA is TGTGCCAGCAGCGACAGACTAGCGGGAGGGAGAGAGACCCAGTACTTC. Its protein is CASSDRLAGGRETQYF.

The rearrangement uses TRBV5-1 and TRBJ2-2; 7 bases align to TRBD2. This CDR3 comprises 16 residues. Germline V gene data show CDR1 as SGHRS and CDR2 as YFSETQ. The V and J ends lost 3 bases and 1 base, in that order; junction bases with no gene match: 6. CDR3 amino acids: CASSSGDYENTGELFF. As DNA, the CDR3 is TGCGCCAGCAGCTCGGGGGACTACGAGAACACCGGGGAGCTGTTTTTT.

DNA for the CDR3: TGTGCCAGTAGTAACGCCGGGACTAGCGGGAGCTACGAGCAGTACTTC. It translates to CASSNAGTSGSYEQYF. The chain combines TRBV19 with TRBJ2-7; 14 bases are a match to TRBD2. This CDR3 spans 16 amino acids. After removal of 4 bases from V and 3 bases from J, the junction contained 5 bases not matched to a gene. CDR1 and CDR2 from the germline V gene are LNHDA and SQIVND (reference sequence).

The gene calls are TRBV11-2 and TRBJ2-2; the D gene could be TRBD1 or TRBD2 (5 bases each). V was cut by 2 bases and J by 6 bases, with 10 bases left in between. Germline lookup yields CDR1 SGHAT and CDR2 FQNNGV. The CDR3 extends over 14 amino acids. The CDR3, as DNA: TGTGCCAGCAGCTTATGGGGGAGTCCCGGGGAGCTGTTTTTT. Protein sequence: CASSLWGSPGELFF.

V is TRBV29-1 and J is TRBJ2-3; tentatively, D is TRBD1 (8 bases). Trimming pared 7 bases from V and 1 base from J, leaving 33 bases between. Germline CDR1 is SQVTM and CDR2 is ANQGSEA. The CDR3 has 20 amino acids. CDR3 DNA sequence: TGCAGCGCACGGGGGGTTGCTGGGCTAGCGGAGACAGGGGGCACAGATACGCAGTATTTT. Amino acid sequence: CSARGVAGLAETGGTDTQYF.

The chain uses TRBV5-1 and TRBJ1-1; 8 nucleotides align to TRBD1. The junction had 4 bases not matched to a gene; V was cut back by 3 bases and J by 0 bases. CDR1 and CDR2 (germline): SGHRS, YFSETQ. This CDR3 contains 15 residues. The CDR3 DNA reads TGCGCCAGCAGCTATGGGACAGGCGTGAACACTGAAGCTTTCTTT. It yields the protein CASSYGTGVNTEAFF.

This chain joins TRBV5-5 and TRBJ2-4; TRBD2 matches at 11 bases. J was trimmed by 6 bases and V by 2 bases; bases with no gene match: 7. The CDR3 is 16 residues long. The germline CDR1 and CDR2 sequences are SGHKS and YYEKEE (reference sequence). CDR3 sequence: CASSFSLAGELNIQYF. The CDR3 nucleotides read TGTGCCAGCAGCTTCTCACTAGCGGGAGAGTTAAACATTCAGTACTTC. Filled out from reference TRBV5-5 and TRBJ2-4, the complete variable domain reads DAGVTQSPTHLIKTRGQQVTLRCSPISGHKSVSWYQQVLGQGPQFIFQYYEKEERGRGNFPDRFSARQFPNYSSELNVNALLLGDSALYLCASSFSLAGELNIQYFGAGTRLSVL.

This clone was found a few times. The CDR3 nucleotides are TGTGCCAGCTCGGAACAGGGTTCTGGAAACACCATATATTTT. Translation: CASSEQGSGNTIYF. This chain links TRBV18 with TRBJ1-3; tentatively, D is TRBD1 (6 bases). The CDR3 length is 14 residues. Germline V gene sequence: CDR1 KGHSH, CDR2 LQKENI. V gave up 6 bases and J gave up 1 base, with 10 bases separating them.

This clone came up once. The chain has TRBV27 and TRBJ2-6; D is undetermined. CDR1 is MNHEY and CDR2 is SMNVEV in the germline V gene (reference sequence). The V end lost 5 bases, the J end lost 1 base, and 15 bases lay between the germline ends. The CDR3 is 17 residues long. CDR3 coding DNA: TGTGCCAGCAGTGCAAGGTGGGTTGGATCTGGGGCCAACGTCCTGACTTTC. The encoded protein is CASSARWVGSGANVLTF.

This chain connects TRBV28 to TRBJ1-5; possible D gene TRBD1, 6 bases. The CDR3 covers 17 residues. Trimming pared 6 bases from V and 3 bases from J, leaving 21 bases between. The germline V gene encodes CDR1 MDHEN and CDR2 SYDVKM. The CDR3 spells CASRQGRRDTTNQPQHF. The CDR3 DNA sequence: TGTGCCAGCAGGCAGGGGCGCCGGGACACGACCAATCAGCCCCAGCATTTT.

V gene TRBV28 combines with J gene TRBJ1-3, with D unresolved. Germline V gene lookup returns CDR1 MDHEN and CDR2 SYDVKM. The CDR3 runs 14 residues. V gave up 6 bases and J gave up 0 bases, with 9 bases separating them. CDR3 in amino acids: CASSRSISGNTIYF. CDR3 bases: TGTGCCAGCAGCCGGAGTATCTCTGGAAACACCATATATTTT.

The CDR3 DNA reads as TGTGCCAGTAGATACCAGGACAGCTACGAGCAGTACTTC. This encodes CASRYQDSYEQYF. The V call is TRBV19, the J call TRBJ2-5, with D perhaps matching TRBD1 (6 bases). The DNA end favors TRBJ2-7, so the J call may be wrong. The CDR3 is made up of 13 amino acids. The germline V gene has CDR1 LNHDA and CDR2 SQIVND (reference sequence).

The chain uses TRBV4-2 and TRBJ1-4, with a possible D match to TRBD1 (5 bases). The CDR3 is made up of 14 amino acids. Trimming took off 0 bases at V and 7 bases at J, with 9 bases between the two ends. Germline loops: CDR1 LGHNA, CDR2 YNFKEQ. CDR3 region: CASSQDGALEKLFF. CDR3 DNA: TGTGCCAGCAGCCAAGATGGGGCTCTTGAAAAACTGTTTTTT.

V is TRBV6-6 and J is TRBJ1-1; D not certain. Trimming removed 2 bases from V and 1 base from J, with 11 bases in between. Looked up from germline, CDR1 is MNHNY and CDR2 is SVGAGI (reference sequence). The CDR3 consists of 15 residues. CDR3 nucleotides: TGTGCCAGCAGTTACAGGCCCCCGGGGAACACTGAAGCTTTCTTT. Protein: CASSYRPPGNTEAFF.

The chain recombines TRBV29-1 with TRBJ2-2, with D possibly called TRBD1 or TRBD2 (5 bases each). V was cut by 7 bases and J by 6 bases, with 15 bases left in between. This CDR3 contains 13 residues. Germline CDR1 SQVTM, CDR2 ANQGSEA. CDR3 nucleotides: TGCAGCGGCCTTTTCCGGGACGCCGGGGAGCTGTTTTTT. Its translation is CSGLFRDAGELFF.

CDR3 nucleotide sequence: TGTGCCAGTAGTATAGACGGGCCATCCGGACAGGGGCCCACAGATACGCAGTATTTT. This sequence encodes CASSIDGPSGQGPTDTQYF. The chain joins TRBV19 to TRBJ2-3; 9 positions match TRBD1. Unmatched junction bases numbered 12, after V lost 0 bases and J lost 2 bases. Germline loops: CDR1 LNHDA, CDR2 SQIVND (reference sequence). CDR3 length: 19 amino acids.

This chain links TRBV7-9 with TRBJ1-1; tentatively, D is TRBD1 (6 bases). The germline V gene encodes CDR1 SEHNR and CDR2 FQNEAQ (reference sequence). The CDR3 has 14 amino acids. V gave up 5 bases and J gave up 1 base, with 11 bases separating them. CDR3 coding DNA: TGTGCCAGCAGCGCTGGGGGCCGGAACACTGAAGCTTTCTTT. Translation: CASSAGGRNTEAFF.

The genes are TRBV11-2 and TRBJ1-2; 9 bases line up with TRBD1. The CDR3 consists of 14 residues. Trimming at V came to 5 bases and at J to 4 bases, leaving 5 bases not matched to a gene. Germline V gives CDR1 SGHAT, CDR2 FQNNGV. The CDR3 DNA is TGTGCCAGCAGCGCTGGGACAGGGACCTATGGCTACACCTTC. It codes for CASSAGTGTYGYTF.

This chain joins TRBV11-2 and TRBJ1-2; 7 bases are a match to TRBD1. The V gene's germline CDR1 is SGHAT and CDR2 FQNNGV. This CDR3 has 13 amino acids. J was trimmed by 7 bases and V by 5 bases; bases with no gene match: 7. The DNA for the CDR3 is TGTGCCAGCAGCGACACAGGGGTCTTTGGCTACACCTTC. Its translation is CASSDTGVFGYTF.

The chain joins TRBV27 to TRBJ2-7; tentatively, D is TRBD1 (5 bases). Germline V CDR1 and CDR2: MNHEY, SMNVEV (reference sequence). CDR3 size: 14 residues. Trimming removed 3 bases from V and 0 bases from J, with 9 bases in between. The CDR3 spells CASSFGRDSYEQYF. The CDR3 nucleotides read TGTGCCAGCAGTTTTGGCAGGGACTCCTACGAGCAGTACTTC.

V usage is TRBV10-1 and J usage is TRBJ1-1, with 8 bases matching TRBD1. With V trimmed by 5 bases and J by 4 bases, 6 bases remained unmatched. The CDR3 has 14 residues. Germline V gene lookup returns CDR1 WNHNN and CDR2 SYGVQD (reference sequence). This chain's CDR3 is CASSRDRPGTEAFF. CDR3 bases: TGCGCCAGCAGTCGGGACAGGCCGGGCACTGAAGCTTTCTTT.